The rows below give T cell receptor beta chains drawn from one sample of a study of regulatory T cells in long-lasting Graves disease. TCRdb passed the multiplex PCR reads through MiXCR, listing each CDR3 protein once. The sample shows about 460,000 distinct CDR3 sequences, around a fifth of them seen only once. The source was peripheral blood mononuclear cells (PBMCs), collected when the disease was refractory, from a patient treated with antithyroid drugs. These receptors all come from a female donor with Graves disease. Both conserved end residues are part of each CDR3. A D gene is named only where the DNA matches it firmly. Expanded clones are given a class, and other clones once, few, many or no size at all.

v_gene	len	d_gene	j_gene	abundance	CDR3nt	CDR3aa
TRBV6-5	14	NA	TRBJ2-5	few	TGTGCCAGCAGTTCTTCCAGGGGCGGGGAGACCCAGTACTTC	CASSSSRGGETQYF
TRBV7-9	15	TRBD1	TRBJ2-2	NA	TGTGCCAGCAGATTAGGGACAGGAGACACCGGGGAGCTGTTTTTT	CASRLGTGDTGELFF
TRBV30	14	NA	TRBJ1-1	few	TGTGCCTGGAGGGTACAGGGCCAGAACACTGAAGCTTTCTTT	CAWRVQGQNTEAFF
TRBV6-1	15	TRBD1	TRBJ2-5	many	TGTGCCAGCAGTGAAGAGACAGGGGGCTGGGAGACCCAGTACTTC	CASSEETGGWETQYF
TRBV2	15	NA	TRBJ2-7	many	TGTGCCAGCAGTCTGGAAGGGCGGGCCACCTACGAGCAGTACTTC	CASSLEGRATYEQYF
TRBV3-1	17	NA	TRBJ1-6	few	TGTGCCAGCAGCCAAGACGGAGGGAGGAGCGGAAATTCACCCCTCCACTTT	CASSQDGGRSGNSPLHF
TRBV6-1	15	NA	TRBJ2-5	NA	TGTGCCAGCTCCCCCGGGGCAGTAGAACAAGAGACCCAGTACTTC	CASSPGAVEQETQYF
TRBV12-3/TRBV12-4	13	NA	TRBJ1-3	NA	TGTGCCAGCATCCTTGACCCTGGAAACACCATATATTTT	CASILDPGNTIYF
TRBV19	13	NA	TRBJ2-5	NA	TGTGCCAGTAGTATTGTCAGGGAAGAGACCCAGTACTTC	CASSIVREETQYF
TRBV7-9	14	TRBD2	TRBJ2-7	NA	TGTGCCAGCAGCTTAGTTAGCGGGAACCACGAGCAGTACTTC	CASSLVSGNHEQYF
TRBV24-1	12	NA	TRBJ2-7	few	TGTGCCACCAGGGGGGCTACCTACGAGCAGTACTTC	CATRGATYEQYF
TRBV25-1	13	TRBD1	TRBJ1-2	few	TGTGCCAGCACCGGGACAGGGGGCTATGGCTACACCTTC	CASTGTGGYGYTF
TRBV28	13	NA	TRBJ1-1	many	TGTGCCAGCAGTTTTACCAGAGTTACTGAAGCTTTCTTT	CASSFTRVTEAFF
TRBV6-1	13	NA	TRBJ1-2	NA	TGTGCCAGCAGTGAAGGCCTCAGGGATGGCTACACCTTC	CASSEGLRDGYTF
TRBV29-1	13	NA	TRBJ2-3	few	TGCAGCGCCTTCGGGAGTTTCTCAGATACGCAGTATTTT	CSAFGSFSDTQYF
TRBV12-3/TRBV12-4	13	NA	TRBJ1-5	NA	TGTGCCAGCAGTTTCTCTCCCGGGACGGCCGGACATTTT	CASSFSPGTAGHF
TRBV3-1	12	NA	TRBJ1-5	many	TGTGCCAGCAGTCAGGGGAATCAGCCCCAGCATTTT	CASSQGNQPQHF
TRBV28	15	NA	TRBJ1-5	many	TGTGCCAGCAGTTTCCAGGGGAGGGGTGATCAGCCCCAGCATTTT	CASSFQGRGDQPQHF
TRBV20-1	13	TRBD1	TRBJ2-4	many	TGCAGTGCTTACAGGACAGGGAAAAACATTCAGTACTTC	CSAYRTGKNIQYF
TRBV3-1	16	NA	TRBJ1-6	NA	TGTGCCAGCAGCCAGTTGTTGGGGGGCTCGTTTTCACCCCTCCACTTT	CASSQLLGGSFSPLHF
TRBV20-1	12	NA	TRBJ2-7	many	TGCAGTGCTAGAGGTTGGGACTACGAGCAGTACTTC	CSARGWDYEQYF
TRBV7-2	14	NA	TRBJ1-4	many	TGTGCCAGCAGATCGGGACTGAATAATGAAAAACTGTTTTTT	CASRSGLNNEKLFF
TRBV6-2/TRBV6-3	14	NA	TRBJ1-1	NA	TGTGCCACCAAGCCCGGGACGGAGAACGCTGGAGCTTTCTTT	CATKPGTENAGAFF
TRBV29-1	14	NA	TRBJ2-5	many	TGCAGCGTTAAAAATCCTAGCAGGAGAGAGACCCAGTACTTC	CSVKNPSRRETQYF
TRBV28	11	NA	TRBJ2-5	many	TGTGCCAGCAGGACGGGGGAGACCCAGTACTTC	CASRTGETQYF
TRBV7-2	11	NA	TRBJ1-2	many	TGTGCCAGCAGCTGGCAGGGCGGCTACACCTTC	CASSWQGGYTF
TRBV30	12	NA	TRBJ1-2	few	TGTGCCTGGAGTGCTTCAGGGGTTGGCTACACCTTC	CAWSASGVGYTF
TRBV20-1	13	TRBD1	TRBJ1-2	many	TGCAGTGCCGTACAGGGGGAAGACTATGGCTACACCTTC	CSAVQGEDYGYTF
TRBV6-1	16	TRBD2	TRBJ2-2	few	TGTGCCAGCAGTGATCCGGGGGGGCCAAAGACCGGGGAGCTGTTTTTT	CASSDPGGPKTGELFF
TRBV27	12	TRBD1	TRBJ1-2	many	TGTGCCACAACCGACAGGGTTAAAGGCTACACCTTC	CATTDRVKGYTF
TRBV7-2	14	NA	TRBJ2-7	NA	TGTGCCAGCAGCTACAGTCCCACTGACTACGAGCAGTACTTC	CASSYSPTDYEQYF
TRBV20-1	12	TRBD1	TRBJ1-1	few	TGCAGTGCAGGGGGCCCGGGCACTGAAGCTTTCTTT	CSAGGPGTEAFF
TRBV28	14	NA	TRBJ1-2	many	TGTGCCAGCAGTTTAGTCGGTGTGGAGAACGGCTACACCTTC	CASSLVGVENGYTF
TRBV9	12	NA	TRBJ1-6	few	TGTGCCAGCCAACACTCGGATTCACCCCTCCACTTT	CASQHSDSPLHF
TRBV2	15	TRBD2	TRBJ2-5	many	TGTGCCAGCAGTGGGGGACTAGCGGGAGCTGAGACCCAGTACTTC	CASSGGLAGAETQYF
TRBV12-3/TRBV12-4	14	TRBD1	TRBJ2-5	many	TGTGCCAGCAGTTTAGACAGGGGGGAAGAGACCCAGTACTTC	CASSLDRGEETQYF
TRBV6-5	14	NA	TRBJ1-1	NA	TGTGCCAGCAGTTCACTCGTCGGGGGCACTGAAGCTTTCTTT	CASSSLVGGTEAFF
TRBV20-1	12	NA	TRBJ1-2	many	TGCAGTGCCGCGGGGGGGCGCGAAGGCTACACCTTC	CSAAGGREGYTF
TRBV11-2	14	NA	TRBJ1-1	NA	TGTGCCAGCAGCTTAGATCAAGGGGCGGCTGAAGCTTTCTTT	CASSLDQGAAEAFF
TRBV19	15	NA	TRBJ1-2	few	TGTGCCAGTAGTATAGAAAGCCAGGACCTCAATGGCTACACCTTC	CASSIESQDLNGYTF
TRBV2	13	TRBD1	TRBJ1-5	many	TGTGCCAGCGGGGACAGCGAGAATCAGCCCCAGCATTTT	CASGDSENQPQHF
TRBV28	12	NA	TRBJ2-7	many	TGTGCCAGCAGCCCGGGGGCCTACGAGCAGTACTTC	CASSPGAYEQYF
TRBV2	12	NA	TRBJ1-2	NA	TGTGCCAGCAGTGCCTTTGACTATGGCTACACCTTC	CASSAFDYGYTF
TRBV25-1	14	NA	TRBJ1-2	few	TGTGCCAGCAGTGAACTCGAGGGTTGGGCTGGCTACACCTTC	CASSELEGWAGYTF
TRBV10-3	14	TRBD2	TRBJ2-5	many	TGTGCCAGCGGGGGGGGCGTAGGCCAAGAGACCCAGTACTTC	CASGGGVGQETQYF
TRBV20-1	14	TRBD1	TRBJ2-5	NA	TGCAGTGCTAGATGGGACAGGGTGGTCGAGACCCAGTACTTC	CSARWDRVVETQYF
TRBV20-1	12	NA	TRBJ2-7	NA	TGCAGTGCTAGGCGGGGATTTTACGAGCAGTACTTC	CSARRGFYEQYF
TRBV28	13	NA	TRBJ1-5	many	TGTGCCAGCATCCGGGAGGTGGATCAGCCCCAGCATTTT	CASIREVDQPQHF
TRBV7-2	15	TRBD1	TRBJ1-5	many	TGTGCCAGCAGCTTAGGGACAGGGTTCTCTCAGCCCCAGCATTTT	CASSLGTGFSQPQHF